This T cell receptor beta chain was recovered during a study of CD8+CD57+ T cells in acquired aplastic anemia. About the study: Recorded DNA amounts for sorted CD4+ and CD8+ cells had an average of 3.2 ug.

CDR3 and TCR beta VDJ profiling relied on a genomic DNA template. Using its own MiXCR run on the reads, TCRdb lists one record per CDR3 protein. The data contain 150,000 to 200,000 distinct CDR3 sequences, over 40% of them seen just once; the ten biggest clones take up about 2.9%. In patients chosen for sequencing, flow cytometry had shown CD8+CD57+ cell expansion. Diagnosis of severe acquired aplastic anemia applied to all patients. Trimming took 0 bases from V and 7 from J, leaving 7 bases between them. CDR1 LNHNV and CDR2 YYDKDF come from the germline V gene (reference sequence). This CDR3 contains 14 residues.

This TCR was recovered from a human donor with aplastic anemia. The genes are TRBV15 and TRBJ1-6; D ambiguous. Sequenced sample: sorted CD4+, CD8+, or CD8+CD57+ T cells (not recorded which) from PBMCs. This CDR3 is CATSRDAKNSPLHF. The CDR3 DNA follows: TGTGCCACCAGCAGAGATGCGAAAAATTCACCCCTCCACTTT.